This TCR beta chain stems from a study of memory CD4+ T cells and cytomegalovirus serostatus. This clone has only one observation. The antigen is not known. This same CDR3 is encoded by further DNA sequences in the sample. The sort gate was single viable CD3+CD4+CD8-CD45RO+ cells for memory CD4+ T cells. The CDR3 contains 14 residues. Looked up from germline, CDR1 is SNHLY and CDR2 is FYNNEI. Trimming took off 1 base at V and 3 bases at J, with 9 bases between the two ends. Study-level results: CD4+ memory repertoires contained about 40% of the roughly 150 reported CMV TCRbeta sequences.

Assay used: immunoSEQ multiplex PCR; TCRdb lists only in-frame clones, some missing. Found here are tens of thousands of clones, 60% to 80% of them singletons; the top ten hold 1.2%. The origin of this receptor is an adult in good health and CMV-seropositive. Material: memory CD4+ T cells from blood. V usage is TRBV2 and J usage is TRBJ1-2; a weak D match, TRBD1 (5 bases). CDR3 coding DNA: TGTGCCAGCAGTGAAGAAGCAGGGTACTATGGCTACACCTTC. This gives the protein CASSEEAGYYGYTF.